These 20 T cell receptor beta chains originate from one sample sequenced in a study of identical twins. TCRdb reprocessed the 5' RACE reads via MiXCR and lists one record per CDR3 protein. The sample yields about 160,000 distinct CDR3 sequences, approximately 4% seen once. Sequencing was performed on memory T cells sorted from blood. These receptors all come from a man younger than 35 in good health.

This clonotype was recorded at least ten times. The V and J genes are TRBV25-1 and TRBJ2-5; TRBD2 might be the D (5 bases). The germline CDR1 and CDR2 sequences are MGHDK and SYGVNS. CDR3 length equals 14 residues. V lost 8 bases and J lost 5, with 18 bases in between. CDR3 sequence: CASRHRGPGETQYF. DNA of the CDR3: TGTGCCAGCCGACACCGGGGTCCTGGGGAGACCCAGTACTTC.

In this sample, this clonotype turned up many times. The V gene is TRBV2, the J gene TRBJ2-1; no firm D call. This CDR3 contains 12 residues. Germline CDR1 is SNHLY and CDR2 is FYNNEI. Trimming stripped 11 bases from V and 5 bases from J, with 13 bases between. This chain's CDR3 is CAGRVDHNEQFF. The CDR3 nucleotides read TGTGCCGGTAGGGTTGATCACAATGAGCAGTTCTTC.

This clonotype has a count of ten or more. As DNA, the CDR3 is TGCGCCAGCAGCACGGGACTAGCGGGCGCCCACAATGAGCAGTTCTTC. As protein: CASSTGLAGAHNEQFF. The chain has TRBV5-1 and TRBJ2-1, with TRBD2 identical over 12 bases. V shed 4 bases, J shed 5 bases, and the junction held 7 bases outside the gene matches. The CDR3 runs 16 residues. CDR1 and CDR2 (germline): SGHRS, YFSETQ.

This chain links TRBV7-2 with TRBJ2-1; 10 nucleotides align to TRBD2. This CDR3 contains 13 residues. J was trimmed by 8 bases and V by 5 bases; bases with no gene match: 3. Germline CDR1 reads SGHTA; CDR2 reads FQGNSA. CDR3 coding DNA: TGTGCCAGCAGCACTAGCGGGACCTATGAGCAGTTCTTC. This translates into CASSTSGTYEQFF.

This clonotype came up many times. The chain links TRBV20-1 to TRBJ1-1, with 9 bases identical to TRBD1. This CDR3 has 15 residues. With 0 bases clipped from V and 3 bases from J, the junction kept 5 bases outside the gene matches. CDR1 DFQATT and CDR2 SNEGSKA come from the germline V gene (reference sequence). The CDR3 nucleotides read TGCAGTGCTAGAGATGGTACAGGGGGCTACACTGAAGCTTTCTTT. It is translated as CSARDGTGGYTEAFF.

This clonotype has ten or more counts. The chain combines TRBV6-1 with TRBJ2-5; perhaps TRBD2 as D (5 bases). In germline, CDR1 is MNHNS, CDR2 SASEGT. The CDR3 runs 13 residues. V lost 1 base and J lost 10, with 13 bases in between. Here the CDR3 DNA reads TGTGCCAGCAGTGAAGTAGTAAGCGGAGTCCAGTACTTC. It is translated as CASSEVVSGVQYF.

This clonotype was found many times. The genes are TRBV11-3 and TRBJ2-1; D is perhaps TRBD2 (5 bases). V lost 0 bases, J lost 10 bases, and 16 bases lay in between. This CDR3 has 15 residues. Germline CDR1 SGHNT, CDR2 YENEEA. The DNA for the CDR3 is TGTGCCAGCAGCTTAGATGGGAAGTGGAGGAACGAGCAGTTCTTC. This sequence encodes CASSLDGKWRNEQFF.

In its sample, this clonotype was seen many times. The rearrangement uses TRBV27 and TRBJ2-1; TRBD2 might be the D (5 bases). CDR3 size: 13 residues. CDR1 is MNHEY and CDR2 is SMNVEV in the germline V gene (reference sequence). The germline V and J ends were trimmed by 3 bases and 10 bases, with 13 bases remaining between them. As DNA, the CDR3 is TGTGCCAGCAGTTTCGTCACGCCGGGGGAGCAGTTCTTC. It yields the protein CASSFVTPGEQFF.

There are many counts of this clonotype. The chain couples TRBV5-1 to TRBJ1-6, with no clear D. Germline lookup yields CDR1 SGHRS and CDR2 YFSETQ. Trimming stripped 3 bases from V and 10 bases from J, with 17 bases between. The CDR3 contains 15 residues. The CDR3 nucleotides read TGCGCCAGCAGCTCTGGGTTAGCGAACGACTCACCCCTCCACTTT. Translating gives CASSSGLANDSPLHF.

This clonotype occurred a few times. This rearrangement joins TRBV2 to TRBJ2-5, with D unclear. Trimming took off 4 bases at V and 1 base at J, with 16 bases between the two ends. The CDR3 consists of 16 residues. The V gene's germline CDR1 is SNHLY and CDR2 FYNNEI. Here the CDR3 reads CASSGSGRTTQETQYF. For the CDR3, the DNA is TGTGCCAGCAGTGGTTCTGGCAGGACCACCCAAGAGACCCAGTACTTC.

In its sample, this clonotype was seen many times. This chain uses TRBV25-1 with TRBJ2-4, with D tentatively TRBD1 (5 bases). Germline lookup yields CDR1 MGHDK and CDR2 SYGVNS. The CDR3 is 15 amino acids. Trimming stripped 3 bases from V and 10 bases from J, with 19 bases between. CDR3 in DNA: TGTGCCAGCAGTGATCAGGGCGACCCGAAGGGGATTCAGTACTTC. Its protein is CASSDQGDPKGIQYF.

This clonotype was seen at least ten times. This chain connects TRBV7-3 to TRBJ2-5; 7 positions agree with TRBD2. The CDR3 extends over 15 amino acids. Per the germline V gene, CDR1 is SGHTA and CDR2 is FQGTGA. V gave up 7 bases and J gave up 5 bases; unmatched junction bases: 13. The CDR3 is CASNRREGQGETQYF. The CDR3 nucleotides read TGTGCCAGCAATAGAAGGGAGGGTCAAGGGGAGACCCAGTACTTC.

This clonotype was picked up many times. The rearrangement links TRBV12-3 or TRBV12-4 to TRBJ1-6; D not certain. The CDR3 extends over 12 amino acids. Trimming pared 3 bases from V and 10 bases from J, leaving 7 bases between. Here the CDR3 reads CASSFRGSPLHF. CDR3 nucleotide sequence: TGTGCCAGCAGTTTTCGGGGATCACCCCTCCACTTT.

This clonotype was found many times. V and J are TRBV20-1 and TRBJ2-7; tentative D call: TRBD2 (6 bases). V was shortened by 0 bases and J by 4 bases, with 13 bases between the two germline ends. Germline CDR1 DFQATT, CDR2 SNEGSKA (reference sequence). The CDR3 is 14 residues long. The CDR3, as DNA: TGCAGTGCTAGAGATCGCACCGGGGGATACGAGCAGTACTTC. As protein: CSARDRTGGYEQYF.

This clonotype was detected ten times or more. This sequence joins TRBV12-3 or TRBV12-4 and TRBJ2-1; TRBD2 aligns across 10 bases. V dropped 7 bases and J dropped 2; count of bases not matched to a gene: 8. This CDR3 spans 16 amino acids. CDR3 nucleotide sequence: TGTGCCAGCATTGGAGCGGGAGGGCGTCCCTACAATGAGCAGTTCTTC. As protein: CASIGAGGRPYNEQFF.

This clonotype has a handful of counts. This sequence joins TRBV6-1 and TRBJ2-1; 13 positions agree with TRBD2. There are 16 residues in the CDR3. Trimming took 5 bases from V and 9 from J; bases not matched to a gene: 10. Looked up from germline, CDR1 is MNHNS and CDR2 is SASEGT. The CDR3 region is CASSRTSGSIWGEQFF. The CDR3 DNA follows: TGTGCCAGCAGTCGGACTAGCGGGAGCATTTGGGGTGAGCAGTTCTTC.

This clonotype occurred many times. The chain combines TRBV20-1 with TRBJ2-1; TRBD2 might be the D (6 bases). The ends were cut back, 3 bases at V and 8 bases at J, with 29 bases in the middle. The CDR3 is made up of 18 amino acids. CDR1 and CDR2 from the germline V gene are DFQATT and SNEGSKA (reference sequence). The DNA for the CDR3 is TGCAGTGCTAGTATGCCCCGGTCGTCTGCGGGAAGTATGTATGAGCAGTTCTTC. Amino acid sequence: CSASMPRSSAGSMYEQFF.

This clonotype appeared many times. The CDR3 region is CSARDRGMAKNEKLFF. DNA of the CDR3: TGCAGTGCTAGAGATCGGGGTATGGCAAAAAATGAAAAACTGTTTTTT. The chain uses TRBV20-1 and TRBJ1-4, with D uncertain. V was cut by 0 bases and J by 5 bases, with 16 bases left in between. The CDR3 loop spans 16 amino acids. In germline, CDR1 is DFQATT, CDR2 SNEGSKA (reference sequence).

This clonotype has at least ten counts. The chain uses TRBV28 and TRBJ2-3; the match to TRBD2 covers 9 bases. From germline, CDR1 is MDHEN and CDR2 SYDVKM. The V and J ends lost 5 bases and 1 base, in that order; junction bases with no gene match: 4. The CDR3 has 15 amino acids. Here the CDR3 DNA reads TGTGCCAGCAGTATAGCGGGAGATGGCACAGATACGCAGTATTTT. This encodes CASSIAGDGTDTQYF. Based on the CDR3 plus reference TRBV28 and TRBJ2-3, the full variable domain is DVKVTQSSRYLVKRTGEKVFLECVQDMDHENMFWYRQDPGLGLRLIYFSYDVKMKEKGDIPEGYSVSREKKERFSLILESASTNQTSMYLCASSIAGDGTDTQYFGPGTRLTVL.

This clonotype was seen ten or more times. This rearrangement joins TRBV7-2 to TRBJ2-1; a possible D gene is TRBD1 (5 bases). This CDR3 is built from 13 residues. CDR1 and CDR2 from the germline V gene are SGHTA and FQGNSA. V was pared by 1 base and J by 8 bases, with 9 bases between. The CDR3 sequence: CASSLVSRDEQFF. The CDR3 region has the DNA TGTGCCAGCAGCTTAGTTTCCAGGGATGAGCAGTTCTTC.